Described below is a single T cell receptor beta chain sequence and its context. In the authors' methods: Estimated nucleated cell counts came from reference gene primer amplification. Generated by immunoSEQ multiplex PCR, the TCRdb table keeps only in-frame clones and is missing some. That table gives V, J and clone size, and the DNA gave D and trimming. The data contain about 29,000 clones, approximately 80% of them singletons. Germline V gene data show CDR1 as ENHRY and CDR2 as SYGVKD. There are 14 residues in the CDR3. Trimming stripped 2 bases from V and 1 base from J, with 6 bases between. The data derive from a study of blood T cell repertoires in COVID-19.

What was sequenced was peripheral blood. This chain uses TRBV10-3 with TRBJ2-4, with TRBD1 as a possible D gene (6 bases). The receptor was derived from an older woman with acute or convalescent COVID-19. The DNA of the CDR3 is TGTGCCATCAGTGAGGACAGGGCCAAAAACATTCAGTACTTC. The encoded protein is CAISEDRAKNIQYF.